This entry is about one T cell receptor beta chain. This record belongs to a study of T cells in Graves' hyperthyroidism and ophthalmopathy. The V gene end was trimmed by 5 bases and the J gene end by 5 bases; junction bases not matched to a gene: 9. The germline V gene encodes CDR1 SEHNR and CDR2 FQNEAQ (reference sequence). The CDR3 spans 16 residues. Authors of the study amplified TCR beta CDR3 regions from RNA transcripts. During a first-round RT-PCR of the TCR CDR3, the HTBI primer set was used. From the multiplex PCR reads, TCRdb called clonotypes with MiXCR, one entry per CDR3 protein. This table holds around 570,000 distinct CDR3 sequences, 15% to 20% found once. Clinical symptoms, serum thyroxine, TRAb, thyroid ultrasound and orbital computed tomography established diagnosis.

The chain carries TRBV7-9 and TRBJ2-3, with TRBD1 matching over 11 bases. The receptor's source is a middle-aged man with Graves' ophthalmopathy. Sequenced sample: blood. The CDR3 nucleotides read TGTGCCAGCAGCCAAGGACAGGGGGCAATAGAAGATACGCAGTATTTT. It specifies CASSQGQGAIEDTQYF. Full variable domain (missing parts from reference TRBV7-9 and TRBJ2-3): DTGVSQNPRHKITKRGQNVTFRCDPISEHNRLYWYRQTLGQGPEFLTYFQNEAQLEKSRLLSDRFSAERPKGSFSTLEIQRTEQGDSAMYLCASSQGQGAIEDTQYFGPGTRLTVL.